This T cell receptor (beta chain) was found in a study of T-cell memory formation after mild COVID-19. Study information: Largely, TCR clusters stayed within a single donor.

Findings and limits, study-wide: CD4+ contracting clones lay mainly in CM and EM, CD8+ ones in EMRA. What remained unconfirmed was the SARS-CoV-2 specificity of second-wave clones peaking on day 37.

For this clonotype: What it binds is unknown.

V was pared by 8 bases and J by 3 bases, with 11 bases between. Germline CDR1 is LNHDA and CDR2 is SQIVND (reference sequence). The CDR3 has 13 amino acids. From the 5' RACE reads, TCRdb called clonotypes with MiXCR, one entry per CDR3 protein. The table has a few hundred thousand distinct CDR3 sequences, 15% to 20% seen once; the top ten hold roughly 25%. The specimen sequenced was PBMCs or a T cell subset sorted from them (not recorded which). This chain links TRBV19 with TRBJ1-5; D call uncertain. This clonotype originated in a man aged 18 to 29 who had mild COVID-19 (a few samples of this study predate the infection). Cell type and time point are not known. The CDR3 region has the DNA TGTGCCAGTTGGGATGGCGACAATCAGCCCCAGCATTTT. Amino acid sequence: CASWDGDNQPQHF.